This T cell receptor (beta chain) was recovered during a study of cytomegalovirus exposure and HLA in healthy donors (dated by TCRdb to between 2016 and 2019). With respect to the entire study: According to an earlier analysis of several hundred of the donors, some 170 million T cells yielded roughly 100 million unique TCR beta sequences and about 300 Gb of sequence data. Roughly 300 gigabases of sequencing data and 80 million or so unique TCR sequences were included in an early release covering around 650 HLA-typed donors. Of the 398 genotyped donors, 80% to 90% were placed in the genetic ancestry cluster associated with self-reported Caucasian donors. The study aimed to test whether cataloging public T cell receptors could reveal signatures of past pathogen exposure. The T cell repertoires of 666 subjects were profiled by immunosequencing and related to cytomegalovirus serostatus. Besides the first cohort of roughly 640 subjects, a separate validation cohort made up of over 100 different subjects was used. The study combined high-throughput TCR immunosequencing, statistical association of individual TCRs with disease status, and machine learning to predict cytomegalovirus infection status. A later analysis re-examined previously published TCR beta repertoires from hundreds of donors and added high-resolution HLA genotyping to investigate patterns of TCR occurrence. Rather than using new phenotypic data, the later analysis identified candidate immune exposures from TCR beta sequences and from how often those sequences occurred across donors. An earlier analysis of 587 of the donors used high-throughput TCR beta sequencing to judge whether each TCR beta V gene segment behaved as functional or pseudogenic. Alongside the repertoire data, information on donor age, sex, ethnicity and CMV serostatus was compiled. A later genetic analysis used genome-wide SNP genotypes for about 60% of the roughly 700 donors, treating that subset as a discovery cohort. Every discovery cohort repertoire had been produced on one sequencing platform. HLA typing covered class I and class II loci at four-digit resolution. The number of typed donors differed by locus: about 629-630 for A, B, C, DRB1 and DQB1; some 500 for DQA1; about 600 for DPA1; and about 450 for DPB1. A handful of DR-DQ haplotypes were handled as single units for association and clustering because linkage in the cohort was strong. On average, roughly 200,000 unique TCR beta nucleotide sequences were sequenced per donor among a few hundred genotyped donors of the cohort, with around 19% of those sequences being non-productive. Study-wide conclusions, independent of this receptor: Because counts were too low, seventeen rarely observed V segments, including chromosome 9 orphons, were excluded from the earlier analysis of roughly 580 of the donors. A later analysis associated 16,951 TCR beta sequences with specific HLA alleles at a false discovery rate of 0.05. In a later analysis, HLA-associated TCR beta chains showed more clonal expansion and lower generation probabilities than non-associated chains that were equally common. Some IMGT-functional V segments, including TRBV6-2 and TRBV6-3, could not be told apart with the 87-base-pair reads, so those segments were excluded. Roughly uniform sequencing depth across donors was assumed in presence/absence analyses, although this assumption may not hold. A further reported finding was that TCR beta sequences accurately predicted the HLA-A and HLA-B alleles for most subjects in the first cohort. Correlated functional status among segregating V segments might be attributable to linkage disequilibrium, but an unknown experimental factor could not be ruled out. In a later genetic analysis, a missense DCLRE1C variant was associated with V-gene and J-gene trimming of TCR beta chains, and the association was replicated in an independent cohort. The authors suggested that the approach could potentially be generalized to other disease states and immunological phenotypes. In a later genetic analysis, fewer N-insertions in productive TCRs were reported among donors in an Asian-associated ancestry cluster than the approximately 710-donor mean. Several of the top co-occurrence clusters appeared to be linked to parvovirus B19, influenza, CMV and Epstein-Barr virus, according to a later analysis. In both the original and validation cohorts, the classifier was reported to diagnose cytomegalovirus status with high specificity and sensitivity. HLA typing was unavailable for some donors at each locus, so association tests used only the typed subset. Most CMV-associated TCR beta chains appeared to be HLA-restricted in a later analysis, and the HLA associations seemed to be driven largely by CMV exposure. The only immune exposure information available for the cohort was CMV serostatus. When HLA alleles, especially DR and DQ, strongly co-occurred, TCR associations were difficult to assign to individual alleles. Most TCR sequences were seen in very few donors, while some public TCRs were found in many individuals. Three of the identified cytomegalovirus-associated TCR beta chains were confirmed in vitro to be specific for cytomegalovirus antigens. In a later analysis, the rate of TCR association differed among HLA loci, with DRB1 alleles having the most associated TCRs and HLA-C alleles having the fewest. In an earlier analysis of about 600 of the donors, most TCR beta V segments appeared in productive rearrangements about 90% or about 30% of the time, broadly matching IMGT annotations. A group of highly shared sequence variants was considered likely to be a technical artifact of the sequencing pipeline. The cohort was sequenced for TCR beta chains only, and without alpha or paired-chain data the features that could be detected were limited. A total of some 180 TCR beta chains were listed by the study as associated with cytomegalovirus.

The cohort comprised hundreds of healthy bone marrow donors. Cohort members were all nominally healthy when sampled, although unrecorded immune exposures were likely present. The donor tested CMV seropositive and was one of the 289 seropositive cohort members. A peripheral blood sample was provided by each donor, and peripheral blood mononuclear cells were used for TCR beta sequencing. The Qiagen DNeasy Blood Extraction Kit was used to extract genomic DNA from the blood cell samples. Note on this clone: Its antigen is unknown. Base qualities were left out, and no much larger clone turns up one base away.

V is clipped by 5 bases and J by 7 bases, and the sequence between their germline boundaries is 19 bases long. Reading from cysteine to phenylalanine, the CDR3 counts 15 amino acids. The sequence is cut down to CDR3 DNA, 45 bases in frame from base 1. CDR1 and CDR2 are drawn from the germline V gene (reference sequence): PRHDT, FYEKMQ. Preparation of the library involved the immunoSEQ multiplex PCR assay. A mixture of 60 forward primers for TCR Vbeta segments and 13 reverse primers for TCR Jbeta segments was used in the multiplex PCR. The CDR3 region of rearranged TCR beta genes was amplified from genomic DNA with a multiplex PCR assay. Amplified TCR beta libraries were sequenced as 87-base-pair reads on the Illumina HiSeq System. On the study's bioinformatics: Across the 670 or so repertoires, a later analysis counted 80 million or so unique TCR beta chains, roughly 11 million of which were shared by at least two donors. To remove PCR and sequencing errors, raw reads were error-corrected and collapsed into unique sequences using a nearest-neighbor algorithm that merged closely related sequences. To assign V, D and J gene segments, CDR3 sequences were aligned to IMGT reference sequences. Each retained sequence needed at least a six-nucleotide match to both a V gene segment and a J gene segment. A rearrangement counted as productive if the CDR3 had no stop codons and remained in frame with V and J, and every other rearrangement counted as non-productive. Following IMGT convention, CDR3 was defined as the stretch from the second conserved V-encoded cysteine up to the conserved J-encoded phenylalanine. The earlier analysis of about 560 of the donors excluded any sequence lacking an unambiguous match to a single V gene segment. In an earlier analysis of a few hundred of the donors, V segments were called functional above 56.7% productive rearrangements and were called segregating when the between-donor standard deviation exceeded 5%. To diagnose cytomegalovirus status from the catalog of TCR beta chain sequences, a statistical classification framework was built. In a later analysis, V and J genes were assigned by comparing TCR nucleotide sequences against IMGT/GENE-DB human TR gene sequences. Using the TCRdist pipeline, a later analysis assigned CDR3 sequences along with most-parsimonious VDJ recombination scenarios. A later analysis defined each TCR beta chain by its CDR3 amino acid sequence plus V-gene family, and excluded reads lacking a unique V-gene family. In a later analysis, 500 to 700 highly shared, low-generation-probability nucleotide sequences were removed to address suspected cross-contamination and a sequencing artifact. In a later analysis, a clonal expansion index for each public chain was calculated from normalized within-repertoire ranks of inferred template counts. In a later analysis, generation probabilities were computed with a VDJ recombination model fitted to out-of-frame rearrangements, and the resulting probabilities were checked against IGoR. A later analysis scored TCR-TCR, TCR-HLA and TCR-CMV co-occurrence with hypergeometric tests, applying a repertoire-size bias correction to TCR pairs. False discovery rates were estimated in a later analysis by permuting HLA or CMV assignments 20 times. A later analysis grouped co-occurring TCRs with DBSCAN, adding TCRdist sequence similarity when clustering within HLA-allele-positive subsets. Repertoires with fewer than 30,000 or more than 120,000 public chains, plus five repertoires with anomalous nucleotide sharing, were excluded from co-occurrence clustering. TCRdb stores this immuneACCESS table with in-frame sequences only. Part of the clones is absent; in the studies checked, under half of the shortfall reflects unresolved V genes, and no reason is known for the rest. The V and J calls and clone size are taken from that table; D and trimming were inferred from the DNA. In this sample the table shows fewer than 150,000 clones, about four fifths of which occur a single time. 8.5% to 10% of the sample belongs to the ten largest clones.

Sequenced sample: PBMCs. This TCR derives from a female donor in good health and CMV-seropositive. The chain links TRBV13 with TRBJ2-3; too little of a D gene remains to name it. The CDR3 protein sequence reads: CASSLNSRSGNTQYF. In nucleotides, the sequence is TGTGCCAGCAGCCTAAATAGCCGATCCGGAAATACGCAGTATTTT.